One and the same sample provided the 12 T cell receptor beta chains below, sequenced in a study of blood T cell repertoires in COVID-19. Produced via immunoSEQ multiplex PCR; TCRdb's table is partial and in-frame only. The sample yields 20,000 to 25,000 clones, 60% to 85% seen once. Material: peripheral blood. The receptors derive from a man between 60 and 75 years old with active COVID-19.

This chain connects TRBV10-3 to TRBJ2-1; 14 nucleotides agree with TRBD2. The trim removed 9 bases at V and 13 bases at J, leaving 11 bases unmatched. The CDR3 extends over 14 amino acids. Germline CDR1 reads ENHRY; CDR2 reads SYGVKD. Here the CDR3 DNA reads TGTGCCATTACGGGGGGGACTAGCGGGAGTATTCAGTTCTTC. It yields the protein CAITGGTSGSIQFF.

The chain is built from TRBV6-2 or TRBV6-3 and TRBJ2-5; D may be TRBD2 (6 bases). The V and J ends lost 2 bases and 7 bases respectively, with 14 bases between them. The CDR3 sequence is 14 residues long. From germline, CDR1 is MNHEY and CDR2 SVGEGT. The CDR3 region has the DNA TGTGCCAGCAGTTACGTGAGGAGGGAAGGGACCCAGTACTTC. Translating gives CASSYVRREGTQYF.

This chain uses TRBV28 with TRBJ2-7, with 7 bases lining up with TRBD1. Germline V gene data show CDR1 as MDHEN and CDR2 as SYDVKM. Trimming took 5 bases from V and 5 from J; bases not matched to a gene: 6. The CDR3 has 13 residues. DNA for the CDR3: TGTGCCAGCAGTACAGGGGTTGGGGACGAGCAGTACTTC. The encoded protein is CASSTGVGDEQYF.

This clone was seen only a few times. The chain recombines TRBV9 with TRBJ2-3; TRBD1 matches at 7 bases. The V gene's germline CDR1 is SGDLS and CDR2 YYNGEE. The V gene end was trimmed by 4 bases and the J gene end by 2 bases; junction bases not matched to a gene: 7. The CDR3 is 15 residues long. CDR3 in DNA: TGTGCCAGCAGCTCGCGACAGGGAGACACAGATACGCAGTATTTT. Translating gives CASSSRQGDTDTQYF. Based on the CDR3 plus reference TRBV9 and TRBJ2-3, the full variable domain is DSGVTQTPKHLITATGQRVTLRCSPRSGDLSVYWYQQSLDQGLQFLIQYYNGEERAKGNILERFSAQQFPDLHSELNLSSLELGDSALYFCASSSRQGDTDTQYFGPGTRLTVL.

This chain uses TRBV4-1 with TRBJ1-6, with no clear D. The CDR3 is 15 residues long. Per germline, CDR1 MGHRA and CDR2 YSYEKL. Trimming pared 0 bases from V and 3 bases from J, leaving 6 bases between. The CDR3 spells CASSQEAIYNSPLHF. CDR3 DNA: TGCGCCAGCAGCCAAGAGGCCATCTATAATTCACCCCTCCACTTT.

The CDR3 nucleotides are TGTGCCAGCAGAGGGGGACTAGCGGACAAGGAGCAGTACTTC. Translation: CASRGGLADKEQYF. This rearrangement joins TRBV2 to TRBJ2-7; TRBD2 aligns across 11 bases. The V gene end was trimmed by 6 bases and the J gene end by 7 bases; junction bases not matched to a gene: 8. The CDR3 sequence is 14 residues long. The germline V gene encodes CDR1 SNHLY and CDR2 FYNNEI.

This clone was detected a few times. The chain couples TRBV19 to TRBJ2-7, with TRBD2 matching over 7 bases. V lost 6 bases and J lost 2; bases outside the gene matches: 4. Germline V gene data show CDR1 as LNHDA and CDR2 as SQIVND (reference sequence). The CDR3 extends over 13 amino acids. This CDR3 reads CASSLAAAYEQYF. The CDR3 region has the DNA TGTGCCAGTAGCCTAGCGGCCGCCTACGAGCAGTACTTC.

The rearrangement links TRBV7-8 to TRBJ2-7; 13 bases are shared with TRBD2. The J segment lost 2 bases and the V segment lost 4 bases, leaving 8 bases of the junction unmatched. Per germline, CDR1 SGHVS and CDR2 FQNEAQ. The CDR3 spans 17 residues. The CDR3 is CASSSGTSGILPYEQYF. Written as DNA, the CDR3 is TGTGCCAGCAGCTCCGGGACTAGCGGGATACTACCCTACGAGCAGTACTTC.

This chain uses TRBV19 with TRBJ2-7; the match to TRBD2 covers 11 bases. J gave up 0 bases and V 5 bases, and 3 bases lay outside the gene matches. This CDR3 region has 15 residues. From germline, CDR1 is LNHDA and CDR2 SQIVND (reference sequence). The CDR3 DNA reads TGTGCCAGTAGTTCACTAGCGGGAGTCTCCTACGAGCAGTACTTC. Its protein is CASSSLAGVSYEQYF.

This clone came up once. The genes are TRBV6-5 and TRBJ2-2, with 8 bases that match TRBD2. This CDR3 spans 15 amino acids. Germline loops: CDR1 MNHEY, CDR2 SVGAGI. J gave up 4 bases and V 4 bases, and 5 bases lay outside the gene matches. CDR3 residues: CASSSTSASTGELFF. CDR3 sequence (DNA): TGTGCCAGCAGTTCGACTAGCGCGAGCACCGGGGAGCTGTTTTTT.

The chain links TRBV6-1 to TRBJ1-1, with D perhaps matching TRBD1 (6 bases). Germline-derived CDR1 and CDR2 are MNHNS and SASEGT. Trimming stripped 3 bases from V and 11 bases from J, with 7 bases between. The length of the CDR3 is 10 residues. In DNA, the CDR3 is TGTGCCAGCAGTGACAGGGGCGCTTTCTTT. Its translation is CASSDRGAFF.

The gene calls are TRBV5-6 and TRBJ1-2; D is possibly TRBD1 (5 bases). CDR1 and CDR2 from the germline V gene are SGHDT and YYEEEE. With 1 base removed from V and 4 bases from J, the gap between germline ends came to 8 bases. The CDR3 spans 13 residues. CDR3 coding DNA: TGTGCCAGCAGCTTGTCGCAGGGCTATGGCTACACCTTC. Its translation: CASSLSQGYGYTF.